The sample holds a few counts of the clone carrying this TCR beta chain. This sample is part of a study of T cells in Graves' hyperthyroidism and ophthalmopathy. Amplified TCR beta CDR3 regions came from RNA transcripts. HTBI primers drove first-round RT-PCR of the TCR CDR3. One entry per CDR3 protein results from TCRdb running MiXCR on the multiplex PCR reads. This table has some 440,000 distinct CDR3 sequences, 15% to 17% appearing once. CDR1 is SNHLY and CDR2 is FYNNEI in the germline V gene. The CDR3 extends over 17 amino acids. Trimming left V 2 bases short and J 3 bases short, with 18 bases between.

The chain uses TRBV2 and TRBJ2-3; D ambiguous. The material sequenced was blood. The TCR sequence derives from a woman aged 18-29 years with Graves' hyperthyroidism. CDR3 DNA: TGTGCCAGCAGTGAATGCTCGTCCTATACGGGTACAGATACGCAGTATTTT. Its translation: CASSECSSYTGTDTQYF.